This T cell receptor (beta chain) was identified during a study of T cells in Graves' hyperthyroidism and ophthalmopathy. Trimming shortened V by 6 bases and J by 5 bases, and 13 bases separated the two germline ends. This CDR3 contains 13 residues. In germline, CDR1 is DFQATT, CDR2 SNEGSKA (reference sequence). Study results and caveats: The model predicted ophthalmopathy a median roughly six months before onset. Ophthalmopathy could be told apart from stable hyperthyroidism with a 13 V-J model.

Stable disease denoted Graves' hyperthyroidism without ophthalmopathy progression within 18 months. This clonotype was seen only a few times. Its antigen is not identified. The TCR beta CDR3 regions underwent amplification using RNA transcripts as the source. A first-round RT-PCR of the TCR CDR3 used the HTBI primer set. TCRdb itself ran the multiplex PCR reads through MiXCR, one entry per CDR3 protein. Among 300,000 or so distinct CDR3 sequences listed, 18% were seen once. The specimen was blood. This rearrangement joins TRBV20-1 to TRBJ1-4, with D tentatively TRBD1 (5 bases). This clonotype was sampled from a woman aged 50 to 60 with Graves' hyperthyroidism. The CDR3 spells CSAPIRGNEKLFF. DNA of the CDR3: TGCAGTGCCCCTATCCGGGGGAATGAAAAACTGTTTTTT.